These T cell receptor beta chains were read from a single sample in a study of T cell repertoires in cytomegalovirus infection. Each CDR3 protein is one row after TCRdb ran MiXCR on the reads. The table has around 750,000 distinct CDR3 sequences, 30% to 35% seen once; the top ten hold around 12%. These receptors' targets are unknown. The specimen was cultured CD8+ T cells from PBMCs, collected from culture after CMV antigen stimulation. These receptors were collected from a human donor in good health (CMV status not recorded). Some clones in this sample may be carry-over from other donors' samples. Both conserved end residues are part of each CDR3. D genes are given only for firm matches. Where a row states a size, it is once, few, many or the class of an expanded clone; other rows omit it.

j_call d_call clone_size v_call cdr3_length cdr3_aa cdr3_nt
TRBJ2-1 NA NA TRBV7-6 17 CASSLRGRGESYNEQFF TGTGCCAGCAGCTTAAGGGGGCGGGGGGAATCCTACAATGAGCAGTTCTTC
TRBJ2-5 TRBD1 NA TRBV28 16 CASRPLDRGLEETQYF TGTGCCAGCAGACCCTTGGACAGGGGGCTGGAAGAGACCCAGTACTTC
TRBJ1-1 NA many TRBV7-6 14 CASSFFSWDTEAFF TGTGCCAGCAGCTTCTTTAGTTGGGACACTGAAGCTTTCTTT
TRBJ1-2 NA few TRBV7-9 13 CASSLRSDDGYTF TGTGCCAGCAGTCTCCGGTCGGATGATGGCTACACCTTC
TRBJ2-5 NA NA TRBV5-6 15 CASRMGSEGEETQYF TGTGCCAGCAGGATGGGTTCAGAAGGAGAAGAGACCCAGTACTTC
TRBJ1-2 NA NA TRBV4-2 13 CASSQDPRGGYTF TGTGCCAGCAGCCAAGATCCGCGTGGCGGCTACACCTTC
TRBJ2-1 NA NA TRBV24-1 13 CATSEGAQDEQFF TGTGCCACCAGTGAAGGGGCACAGGATGAGCAGTTCTTC
TRBJ1-1 NA NA TRBV6-5 12 CASLGWDTEAFF TGTGCCAGTTTGGGGTGGGACACTGAAGCTTTCTTT
TRBJ1-2 TRBD1 NA TRBV12-5 14 CASGLGDRNYGYTF TGTGCTAGTGGTTTGGGGGACAGAAACTATGGCTACACCTTC
TRBJ1-4 NA NA TRBV14 14 CASSSGATNEKLFF TGTGCCAGCAGCTCAGGGGCAACTAATGAAAAACTGTTTTTT
TRBJ2-1 TRBD2 NA TRBV3-1 17 CASSHIFGGGHLNEQFF TGTGCCAGCAGCCATATCTTCGGCGGGGGGCACCTCAATGAGCAGTTCTTC
TRBJ1-5 NA many TRBV7-2 16 CASSLSDGVSNQPQHF TGTGCCAGCAGCCTTTCGGACGGAGTAAGCAATCAGCCCCAGCATTTT
TRBJ2-1 TRBD2 many TRBV4-1 15 CASSQGTSGGNEQFF TGCGCCAGCAGCCAAGGAACTAGCGGGGGGAATGAGCAGTTCTTC
TRBJ2-5 NA NA TRBV7-9 16 CASSEGQDDPAGTQYF TGTGCCAGCAGCGAAGGGCAGGATGACCCAGCAGGGACCCAGTACTTC
TRBJ2-7 NA NA TRBV7-9 14 CASSPKGRADEQYF TGTGCCAGCAGCCCTAAGGGCAGGGCGGACGAGCAGTACTTC
TRBJ2-1 NA many TRBV7-6 16 CASSLGPRGVTNEQFF TGTGCCAGCAGCTTAGGCCCCCGTGGGGTTACGAATGAGCAGTTCTTC
TRBJ1-5 NA NA TRBV6-5 15 CASTPRRGYNQPQHF TGTGCCAGCACTCCTAGGCGGGGATACAATCAGCCCCAGCATTTT
TRBJ2-2 NA few TRBV7-2 15 CASSLEQGDTGELFF TGTGCCAGCAGCTTAGAACAGGGCGACACCGGGGAGCTGTTTTTT
TRBJ1-6 NA once TRBV27 16 CASSLVFTGLNSPLHF TGTGCCAGCAGTTTAGTATTCACAGGGTTGAATTCACCCCTCCACTTT
TRBJ2-5 TRBD2 NA TRBV15 15 CATGSGTSLQETQYF TGTGCCACCGGTTCCGGGACTAGCTTACAAGAGACCCAGTACTTC
TRBJ1-3 TRBD1 NA TRBV7-2 16 CASSFSGGADGNTIYF TGTGCCAGCAGCTTTTCAGGGGGCGCCGATGGAAACACCATATATTTT
TRBJ2-3 NA NA TRBV24-1 14 CATSDSAYTDTQYF TGTGCCACCAGTGATTCGGCCTACACAGATACGCAGTATTTT
TRBJ1-2 NA few TRBV29-1 17 CSVVAKQDSTLDYGYTF TGCAGCGTTGTGGCTAAACAAGATAGTACTTTGGACTATGGCTACACCTTC
TRBJ2-4 TRBD1 few TRBV7-2 16 CASSLARDRVKNIQYF TGTGCCAGCAGCTTAGCGCGGGACAGGGTAAAAAACATTCAGTACTTC
TRBJ1-6 NA NA TRBV27 15 CASSGRGLGNSPLHF TGTGCCAGCAGTGGAAGGGGACTGGGGAATTCACCCCTCCACTTT
TRBJ1-6 NA many TRBV7-8 16 CASSFGPGRSNSPLHF TGTGCCAGCAGCTTCGGCCCAGGGAGGTCCAATTCACCCCTCCACTTT
TRBJ2-4 NA few TRBV6-1 16 CASSEGPQGAKNIQYF TGTGCCAGCAGTGAAGGACCTCAGGGGGCCAAAAACATTCAGTACTTC
TRBJ2-4 NA NA TRBV28 17 CASSSYPRQIAKNIQYF TGTGCCAGCAGTTCCTACCCCAGACAGATAGCCAAAAACATTCAGTACTTC
TRBJ2-1 TRBD2 NA TRBV11-2 17 CASSPYRTSGGAGEQFF TGTGCCAGCAGCCCCTACCGTACTAGCGGGGGGGCGGGTGAGCAGTTCTTC
TRBJ2-1 TRBD2 NA TRBV19 20 CASSTLILAGGPSSYNEQFF TGTGCCAGTAGTACCCTTATTTTAGCGGGGGGACCGAGCTCCTACAATGAGCAGTTCTTC
TRBJ2-1 NA NA TRBV7-9 16 CASRDLDSSSYNEQFF TGTGCCAGCAGAGACCTGGACAGTAGCTCCTACAATGAGCAGTTCTTC
TRBJ2-7 NA few TRBV7-9 13 CASSLQVPYEQYF TGTGCCAGCAGCTTACAGGTGCCCTACGAGCAGTACTTC
TRBJ2-7 NA NA TRBV6-5 13 CASGGGTVGEQYF TGTGCAAGCGGTGGGGGGACAGTCGGCGAGCAGTACTTC
TRBJ1-2 NA few TRBV12-3/TRBV12-4 14 CASSRTAGTDGYTF TGTGCCAGCAGTCGGACAGCGGGTACAGATGGCTACACCTTC
TRBJ2-6 NA NA TRBV24-1 14 CATSPGAGANVLTF TGTGCCACCAGCCCGGGGGCTGGGGCCAACGTCCTGACTTTC
TRBJ1-5 NA NA TRBV6-1 12 CASSATGTALHF TGTGCCAGCAGTGCAACAGGAACTGCCCTGCATTTT
TRBJ2-2 NA once TRBV7-4 13 CATDRDSTGELFF TGTGCCACCGATCGTGACTCCACCGGGGAGCTGTTTTTT
TRBJ1-6 TRBD1 NA TRBV20-1 16 CSARVDRDSHNSPLHF TGCAGTGCTAGAGTTGACCGGGACAGCCATAATTCACCCCTCCACTTT
TRBJ1-5 TRBD1 NA TRBV19 16 CASSRQGSGGNQPQHF TGTGCCAGTAGCCGACAGGGCTCTGGAGGCAATCAGCCCCAGCATTTT
TRBJ1-3 TRBD1 NA TRBV24-1 12 CATSDFRGQRTF TGTGCCACCAGTGATTTCAGGGGACAGAGGACGTTT
TRBJ2-3 NA many TRBV12-3/TRBV12-4 19 CASSGGGTIPSFDTDTQYF TGTGCCAGCAGTGGAGGCGGGACAATACCTTCTTTCGACACAGATACGCAGTATTTT
TRBJ1-4 NA NA TRBV2 16 CASSSRQSTTNEKLFF TGTGCCAGCAGTTCCCGACAGAGTACAACTAATGAAAAACTGTTTTTT
TRBJ2-7 NA few TRBV7-2 13 CASSFPETYEQYF TGTGCCAGCAGCTTCCCGGAAACCTACGAGCAGTACTTC